What follows are 2 T cell receptor beta chains derived from one specimen sequenced in a study of tumor-infiltrating lymphocytes in primary liver carcinoma. Unsorted bulk tissue of roughly 18-32 mg yielded co-extracted RNA and DNA. TCR beta cDNA was made from 500 ng total RNA with a constant-region primer. Slightly modified ARM-PCR with three nested multiplex PCR rounds yielded TCR beta libraries. Use of TRBV1-TRBV30 forward primers with a C-beta reverse primer characterized the first two PCR rounds, which lasted about 11 cycles each. TCRdb re-called the multiplex PCR reads with MiXCR, one entry per CDR3 protein. The data show fewer than 200,000 distinct CDR3 sequences, 70% to 90% seen once. Sequencing input: tumor tissue from primary liver carcinoma. These receptors originate from a man aged 35 to 55 with primary liver carcinoma and hepatitis B virus infection.

This sequence joins TRBV29-1 and TRBJ2-1, with 7 bases that match TRBD1. J was trimmed by 10 bases and V by 4 bases; bases with no gene match: 16. The CDR3 length is 15 residues. In germline, CDR1 is SQVTM, CDR2 ANQGSEA. The CDR3 DNA is TGCAGCGTTGTAGTAGGAGGTAGGGGGCAGGGCGAGCAGTTCTTC. This sequence encodes CSVVVGGRGQGEQFF.

This clonotype was detected only once. The chain combines TRBV20-1 with TRBJ2-7; no firm D call. Germline V gene lookup returns CDR1 DFQATT and CDR2 SNEGSKA (reference sequence). The CDR3 covers 15 residues. V lost 0 bases and J 0 bases, leaving 12 bases between the germline ends. CDR3 DNA: TGCAGTGCTAGAGATTCGGCAGTCCCCTCCTACGAGCAGTACTTC. Protein product: CSARDSAVPSYEQYF.